This record looks at one T cell receptor beta chain sequence and its context. Its antigen is currently unknown. This specimen comes from a study of T cells in Graves' hyperthyroidism and ophthalmopathy. Overall study results and limits: The model predicted ophthalmopathy a median around six months before onset. Blood shared most expanded thyroid clonotypes above 0.001.

The diagnostic basis comprised clinical symptoms, serum thyroxine and TRAb, thyroid ultrasound and orbital computed tomography. Fresh peripheral blood, around 9.3 ml, was the source of the PBMCs. Amplification targeted TCR beta CDR3 regions from RNA transcripts. HTBI primers were the set used in a first-round RT-PCR of the TCR CDR3. MiXCR was run by TCRdb on the multiplex PCR reads, yielding one entry per CDR3 protein. Of 270,000 or so distinct CDR3 sequences detected, approximately 14% appear once; the ten largest clones hold around 31%. Germline assignment: CDR1 SGHDN and CDR2 FVKESK. The CDR3 loop spans 15 amino acids. Trimming took 0 bases from V and 1 from J; bases not matched to a gene: 2.

Sequencing was carried out using blood. The TCR originated in a woman aged 45 to 65 with Graves' hyperthyroidism that later progressed to Graves' ophthalmopathy. The chain employs TRBV14 and TRBJ1-1; 7 nucleotides line up with TRBD1. Here the CDR3 reads CASSQEDRRNTEAFF. The CDR3 DNA reads as TGTGCCAGCAGCCAAGAGGACAGGAGGAACACTGAAGCTTTCTTT.